This T cell receptor beta chain was identified during a study of blood T cell repertoires in COVID-19. Germline lookup yields CDR1 MNHEY and CDR2 SVGAGI. V was trimmed by 5 bases and J by 2 bases, leaving 5 bases between them. CDR3 length: 12 residues. Recruits, aged roughly 18 to 100 years, lived in 20 to 30 US areas. The table lists this clone with a few counts. Profiled with immunoSEQ multiplex PCR; TCRdb holds only in-frame clones, not every one. Of 200,000 to 250,000 clones detected, 82% appear once; the ten largest clones hold approximately 3.6%. Sequenced sample: PBMCs or T cells enriched from blood (not recorded which). The receptor comes from a woman in her sixties who had recovered from COVID-19. The chain is built from TRBV6-5 and TRBJ2-3; D gene unclear. CDR3 residues: CASSIYTDTQYF. As DNA, the CDR3 is TGTGCCAGCAGTATCTACACAGATACGCAGTATTTT.